Listed below are T cell receptor beta chains from one sample, sequenced in a study of cytomegalovirus exposure and HLA in healthy donors. Data came from immunoSEQ multiplex PCR; TCRdb stores just in-frame clones and leaves some out. The data hold 50,000 to 80,000 clones, with about 89% observed a single time. Input material: PBMCs. These receptors were taken from a young woman in good health and CMV-seronegative. CDR3s include the opening cysteine and the closing phenylalanine or tryptophan. The D gene is left open where the match is weak. For some rows the clone size is stated as once, few or many, or as a class when expanded; others skip it.

D: -
size: -
V: TRBV7-2
J: TRBJ2-1
CDR3: CASSLGGGNEQFF
DNA: TGTGCCAGCAGCTTAGGAGGGGGCAATGAGCAGTTCTTC

D: -
size: -
V: TRBV11-2
J: TRBJ2-2
CDR3: CASSLAGTGELFF
DNA: TGTGCCAGCAGCTTAGCGGGGACCGGGGAGCTGTTTTTT

D: -
size: -
V: TRBV4-2
J: TRBJ2-3
CDR3: CASSQDQVAADTQYF
DNA: TGTGCCAGCAGCCAAGACCAGGTAGCGGCAGATACGCAGTATTTT

D: -
size: -
V: TRBV6-6
J: TRBJ1-2
CDR3: CASSPQGANYGYTF
DNA: TGTGCCAGCAGCCCACAGGGAGCTAACTATGGCTACACCTTC

D: TRBD1
size: -
V: TRBV2
J: TRBJ2-7
CDR3: CASTYLGTGANYEQYF
DNA: TGTGCCAGCACTTACCTCGGGACAGGGGCCAACTACGAGCAGTACTTC

D: TRBD1
size: -
V: TRBV6-5
J: TRBJ2-1
CDR3: CASSYDRVSYNEQFF
DNA: TGTGCCAGCAGTTACGACAGGGTCTCCTACAATGAGCAGTTCTTC

D: -
size: once
V: TRBV30
J: TRBJ1-6
CDR3: CAWSVGGTRYHF
DNA: TGTGCCTGGAGTGTCGGGGGGACTCGTTACCACTTT

D: -
size: -
V: TRBV7-8
J: TRBJ2-2
CDR3: CASRQGSGELFF
DNA: TGTGCCAGCAGGCAGGGTTCCGGGGAGCTGTTTTTT

D: TRBD1
size: -
V: TRBV2
J: TRBJ2-1
CDR3: CASRLDRASTDEQFF
DNA: TGTGCCAGCAGGCTAGACAGGGCGTCTACCGATGAGCAGTTCTTC

D: -
size: -
V: TRBV28
J: TRBJ2-7
CDR3: CASSFGSRASFSEQYF
DNA: TGTGCCAGCAGTTTTGGATCCCGAGCTAGCTTCAGCGAGCAGTACTTC

D: -
size: -
V: TRBV5-1
J: TRBJ1-4
CDR3: CASSLIPANEKLFF
DNA: TGCGCCAGCAGCTTGATCCCGGCTAATGAAAAACTGTTTTTT

D: TRBD2
size: -
V: TRBV5-1
J: TRBJ2-1
CDR3: CASSLAVGGGAYEQFF
DNA: TGCGCCAGCAGCTTGGCCGTTGGCGGGGGGGCCTATGAGCAGTTCTTC

D: TRBD2
size: -
V: TRBV27
J: TRBJ2-3
CDR3: CASSPWTSIERDTQYF
DNA: TGTGCCAGCAGCCCCTGGACTAGCATAGAAAGAGATACGCAGTATTTT

D: -
size: once
V: TRBV19
J: TRBJ1-5
CDR3: CASKGSNQPQHF
DNA: TGTGCCAGTAAGGGGAGCAATCAGCCCCAGCATTTT

D: -
size: -
V: TRBV7-9
J: TRBJ1-1
CDR3: CASSAWGENAEAFF
DNA: TGTGCCAGCAGCGCCTGGGGGGAGAACGCTGAAGCTTTCTTT

D: TRBD1
size: -
V: TRBV18
J: TRBJ2-5
CDR3: CASSPDRGETQYF
DNA: TGTGCCAGCTCACCGGACAGGGGAGAGACCCAGTACTTC

D: -
size: -
V: TRBV7-9
J: TRBJ1-3
CDR3: CASSSGGRGSGNTIYF
DNA: TGTGCCAGCAGCTCAGGTGGGAGGGGCTCTGGAAACACCATATATTTT

D: -
size: -
V: TRBV27
J: TRBJ2-7
CDR3: CASASASAYEQYF
DNA: TGTGCCAGCGCCAGCGCTTCCGCCTACGAGCAGTACTTC

D: -
size: -
V: TRBV7-2
J: TRBJ2-2
CDR3: CASSLVRGTGELFF
DNA: TGTGCCAGCAGCTTAGTTCGGGGGACCGGGGAGCTGTTTTTT

D: TRBD2
size: -
V: TRBV27
J: TRBJ2-7
CDR3: CASSPLAGSREQYF
DNA: TGTGCCAGCAGTCCACTAGCGGGATCTCGCGAGCAGTACTTC

D: -
size: -
V: TRBV19
J: TRBJ2-5
CDR3: CATRSDSQETQYF
DNA: TGTGCCACCCGATCAGACAGCCAAGAGACCCAGTACTTC

D: TRBD2
size: -
V: TRBV7-2
J: TRBJ2-1
CDR3: CASSSSGSIYNEQFF
DNA: TGTGCCAGCAGCTCTAGCGGGAGCATATACAATGAGCAGTTCTTC

D: -
size: -
V: TRBV7-8
J: TRBJ2-1
CDR3: CASSPDFYNEQFF
DNA: TGTGCCAGCAGCCCGGACTTCTACAATGAGCAGTTCTTC

D: -
size: -
V: TRBV29-1
J: TRBJ1-1
CDR3: CSVVVMNTEAFF
DNA: TGCAGCGTTGTAGTTATGAACACTGAAGCTTTCTTT

D: TRBD1
size: -
V: TRBV19
J: TRBJ1-6
CDR3: CASRPPGGDNSPLHF
DNA: TGTGCCAGTAGACCGCCAGGGGGCGACAATTCACCCCTCCACTTT

D: TRBD2
size: -
V: TRBV27
J: TRBJ2-5
CDR3: CASSFTSAVGTQYF
DNA: TGTGCCAGCAGTTTCACTAGCGCCGTTGGGACCCAGTACTTC

D: TRBD2
size: -
V: TRBV7-2
J: TRBJ2-3
CDR3: CASSLVATSGSTDTQYF
DNA: TGTGCCAGCAGCTTAGTGGCTACTAGCGGCAGCACAGATACGCAGTATTTT

D: TRBD2
size: -
V: TRBV19
J: TRBJ2-5
CDR3: CASSITSANPETQYF
DNA: TGTGCCAGTAGTATTACTAGCGCGAACCCAGAGACCCAGTACTTC

D: TRBD1
size: once
V: TRBV7-3
J: TRBJ1-2
CDR3: CASSPGQGPYGYTF
DNA: TGTGCCAGCAGCCCGGGACAGGGTCCCTATGGCTACACCTTC

D: TRBD1
size: -
V: TRBV4-3
J: TRBJ1-3
CDR3: CASSQGFVTGFSGNTIYF
DNA: TGCGCCAGCAGCCAAGGATTCGTGACAGGGTTCTCTGGAAACACCATATATTTT

D: TRBD1
size: -
V: TRBV7-2
J: TRBJ2-3
CDR3: CASSSTPDRGVKYF
DNA: TGTGCCAGCAGCTCCACACCGGACAGGGGGGTAAAGTATTTT

D: -
size: -
V: TRBV19
J: TRBJ1-1
CDR3: CASSIGSNTEAFF
DNA: TGTGCCAGTAGTATAGGCAGTAACACTGAAGCTTTCTTT

D: TRBD2
size: few
V: TRBV4-2
J: TRBJ2-3
CDR3: CASSQAGGPTDTQYF
DNA: TGTGCCAGCAGCCAAGCGGGGGGGCCTACAGATACGCAGTATTTT

D: TRBD1
size: -
V: TRBV7-2
J: TRBJ1-2
CDR3: CASSPTGTANYGYTF
DNA: TGTGCCAGCAGCCCAACTGGGACAGCTAACTATGGCTACACCTTC

D: -
size: -
V: TRBV7-2
J: TRBJ1-2
CDR3: CASSLAGRAQGYTF
DNA: TGTGCCAGCAGCTTAGCGGGGAGGGCGCAAGGCTACACCTTC

D: -
size: -
V: TRBV30
J: TRBJ2-7
CDR3: CAWSVSGAYEQYF
DNA: TGTGCCTGGAGTGTATCGGGGGCCTACGAGCAGTACTTC

D: TRBD1
size: -
V: TRBV2
J: TRBJ1-6
CDR3: CASSETWDRGSPLHF
DNA: TGTGCCAGCAGTGAAACATGGGACAGGGGTTCACCCCTCCACTTT

D: -
size: -
V: TRBV16
J: TRBJ1-6
CDR3: CASSLEVQGNSPLHF
DNA: TGTGCCAGCAGCCTTGAGGTCCAGGGGAATTCACCCCTCCACTTT

D: TRBD2
size: -
V: TRBV9
J: TRBJ2-3
CDR3: CASSEGLAGGLDTQYF
DNA: TGTGCCAGCAGCGAGGGTCTAGCGGGAGGATTGGATACGCAGTATTTT

D: TRBD2
size: -
V: TRBV19
J: TRBJ2-7
CDR3: CASSIGGGSSYEQYF
DNA: TGTGCCAGTAGTATAGGCGGCGGGAGCTCCTACGAGCAGTACTTC

D: TRBD1
size: once
V: TRBV7-2
J: TRBJ1-2
CDR3: CASSSTGENYGYTF
DNA: TGTGCCAGCAGCTCAACAGGGGAGAACTATGGCTACACCTTC

D: TRBD1
size: -
V: TRBV28
J: TRBJ2-7
CDR3: CASARTGLSYEQYF
DNA: TGTGCCAGCGCCCGGACAGGCCTCTCCTACGAGCAGTACTTC

D: TRBD2
size: -
V: TRBV5-1
J: TRBJ2-3
CDR3: CASSFDVGSGDSYTQYF
DNA: TGCGCCAGCAGCTTCGATGTGGGTAGCGGGGACTCATATACGCAGTATTTT

D: -
size: -
V: TRBV5-1
J: TRBJ2-7
CDR3: CASSRGARNEQYF
DNA: TGCGCCAGCAGCCGCGGGGCCCGGAACGAGCAGTACTTC

D: -
size: -
V: TRBV7-8
J: TRBJ1-1
CDR3: CASSERWNTEAFF
DNA: TGTGCCAGCAGCGAGAGATGGAACACTGAAGCTTTCTTT

D: TRBD1
size: -
V: TRBV7-3
J: TRBJ1-2
CDR3: CASSSTPGQGSLAGYTF
DNA: TGTGCCAGCAGCAGTACACCGGGACAGGGTTCACTGGCTGGCTACACCTTC

D: -
size: -
V: TRBV6-5
J: TRBJ2-2
CDR3: CASSSGDIPGELFF
DNA: TGTGCCAGCAGTTCCGGGGACATACCCGGGGAGCTGTTTTTT

D: TRBD1
size: -
V: TRBV5-1
J: TRBJ2-7
CDR3: CASSLGTGTYEQYF
DNA: TGCGCCAGCAGCTTGGGGACAGGTACCTACGAGCAGTACTTC

D: TRBD1
size: once
V: TRBV27
J: TRBJ2-2
CDR3: CASSFRDRVDTGELFF
DNA: TGTGCCAGCAGTTTTAGGGACAGGGTCGACACCGGGGAGCTGTTTTTT

D: -
size: -
V: TRBV28
J: TRBJ2-1
CDR3: CASSLISREQFF
DNA: TGTGCCAGCAGTTTAATATCTCGTGAGCAGTTCTTC

D: -
size: -
V: TRBV7-2
J: TRBJ2-3
CDR3: CASSIPRGLGADTQYF
DNA: TGTGCCAGCAGCATTCCTAGGGGTTTAGGCGCAGATACGCAGTATTTT